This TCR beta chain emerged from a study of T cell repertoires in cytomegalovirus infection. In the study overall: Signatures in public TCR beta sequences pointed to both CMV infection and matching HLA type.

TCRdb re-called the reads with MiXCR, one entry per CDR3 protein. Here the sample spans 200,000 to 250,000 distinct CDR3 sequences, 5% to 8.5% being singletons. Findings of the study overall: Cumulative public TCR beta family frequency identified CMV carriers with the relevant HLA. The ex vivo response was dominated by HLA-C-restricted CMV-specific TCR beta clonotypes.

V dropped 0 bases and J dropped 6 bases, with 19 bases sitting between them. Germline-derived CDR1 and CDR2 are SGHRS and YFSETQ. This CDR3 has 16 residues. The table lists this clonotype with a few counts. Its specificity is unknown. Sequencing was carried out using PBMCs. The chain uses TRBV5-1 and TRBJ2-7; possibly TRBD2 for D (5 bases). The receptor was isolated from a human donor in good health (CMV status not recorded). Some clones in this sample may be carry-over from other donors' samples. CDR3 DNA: TGCGCCAGCAGCTTGGGGTCGACTGCGGGTTTCGCCGAGCAGTACTTC. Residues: CASSLGSTAGFAEQYF.